Here is one TCR beta chain with its context. The antigen remains undetermined. Trimming took off 4 bases at V and 0 bases at J, with 11 bases between the two ends. The CDR3 spans 15 residues. Germline CDR1 and CDR2: LGHNA and YSLEER. The data derive from a study of T cell repertoires in cytomegalovirus infection. Study summary: CMV infection together with matching HLA type was indicated by public TCR beta signatures. The study's findings and limits: HLA-C-restricted CMV-specific TCR beta clonotypes were dominant in the ex vivo response. Summed public TCR beta family frequency identified CMV carriers bearing the relevant HLA.

TCRdb called the reads again in MiXCR, with one record for every CDR3 protein. Seen here are about 60,000 distinct CDR3 sequences, roughly a third observed once, and the top ten hold 60% to 80%. The chain carries TRBV4-3 and TRBJ2-3; D is unclear. The sequence derives from a human donor in good health (CMV status not recorded). Some clones in this sample may be carry-over from other donors' samples. Source material: PBMCs, sequenced either directly or after in vitro stimulation (not recorded which). CDR3 bases: TGCGCCAGCAGCCCCGGAGTAACTAGCACAGATACGCAGTATTTT. Protein: CASSPGVTSTDTQYF.